The 11 T cell receptor beta chains presented below share a single source sample, sequenced in a study of cytomegalovirus exposure and HLA in healthy donors. PCR employed 60 Vbeta and 13 Jbeta primers. Assay: immunoSEQ multiplex PCR; the TCRdb copy retains only in-frame clones and omits some. The sample lists around 120,000 clones, around three quarters occurring once. Sequenced: PBMCs. Receptor source: a middle-aged woman in good health and CMV-seronegative.

This chain joins TRBV2 and TRBJ2-3, with a tentative D call TRBD2 (5 bases). Trimming took off 7 bases at V and 0 bases at J, with 17 bases between the two ends. CDR1 and CDR2 (germline): SNHLY, FYNNEI. This CDR3 has 16 amino acids. CDR3: CASKRQETTSTDTQYF. The CDR3 DNA is TGTGCCAGCAAGCGGCAGGAAACAACCAGCACAGATACGCAGTATTTT.

The rearrangement joins TRBV27 to TRBJ2-7; 7 nucleotides align to TRBD2. In germline, CDR1 is MNHEY, CDR2 SMNVEV (reference sequence). The length of the CDR3 is 16 residues. With V trimmed by 4 bases and J by 0 bases, 9 bases remained unmatched. DNA of the CDR3: TGTGCCAGCAGTTCCTTGGGCGGGAGAAACTCCTACGAGCAGTACTTC. Its translation is CASSSLGGRNSYEQYF.

V usage is TRBV28 and J usage is TRBJ2-7; a weak D match, TRBD1 (6 bases). Germline V gene data show CDR1 as MDHEN and CDR2 as SYDVKM. This CDR3 spans 16 amino acids. The V and J ends lost 4 bases and 1 base respectively, with 17 bases between them. CDR3 amino acids: CASSSPAQGQSYEQYF. The DNA of the CDR3 is TGTGCCAGCAGTTCCCCCGCGCAGGGACAATCCTACGAGCAGTACTTC.

This clone has a single count. The chain carries TRBV5-1 and TRBJ2-1, with 7 bases that match TRBD2. With V trimmed by 0 bases and J by 6 bases, 6 bases remained unmatched. CDR1 and CDR2 (germline): SGHRS, YFSETQ. CDR3 length equals 15 residues. CDR3 nucleotides: TGCGCCAGCAGCTTGGCCGGGGGGACGGGCAATGAGCAGTTCTTC. It yields the protein CASSLAGGTGNEQFF. Variable domain in full (rest from reference TRBV5-1 and TRBJ2-1): KAGVTQTPRYLIKTRGQQVTLSCSPISGHRSVSWYQQTPGQGLQFLFEYFSETQRNKGNFPGRFSGRQFSNSRSEMNVSTLELGDSALYLCASSLAGGTGNEQFFGPGTRLTVL.

This clone turned up a few times. Other DNA sequences in this sample translate to the same CDR3. J is TRBJ1-1 and V is TRBV5-6; possibly TRBD1 for D (5 bases). Trimming removed 2 bases from V and 3 bases from J, with 5 bases in between. The germline V gene encodes CDR1 SGHDT and CDR2 YYEEEE. CDR3 size: 12 residues. CDR3 DNA sequence: TGTGCCAGCAGCTTAGGGGACACTGAAGCTTTCTTT. Translation gives CASSLGDTEAFF.

The chain employs TRBV10-3 and TRBJ2-5; 11 bases agree with TRBD2. The DNA end lines up better with TRBJ2-7; the J call may be wrong. CDR3 length: 13 amino acids. Germline CDR1 and CDR2: ENHRY and SYGVKD. The CDR3 loop is CATAGLADDEQYF. In DNA form, the CDR3 reads TGTGCCACGGCGGGACTAGCGGATGACGAGCAGTACTTC.

This clone was found once. V and J are TRBV6-9 and TRBJ1-3; 8 positions match TRBD1. This CDR3 region has 14 residues. Germline V gene lookup returns CDR1 MNHGY and CDR2 SVAAGI. V was pared by 5 bases and J by 6 bases, with 6 bases of the junction left unmatched. CDR3 sequence (DNA): TGTGCCAGCAGTCCCGACAGGGGAAAAAACACCATATATTTT. Protein: CASSPDRGKNTIYF.

The rearrangement joins TRBV6-5 to TRBJ1-4; tentatively, D is TRBD1 (6 bases). Germline V lookup: CDR1 MNHEY, CDR2 SVGAGI. The CDR3 has 14 residues. Trimming pared 4 bases from V and 7 bases from J, leaving 13 bases between. The CDR3 reads CASSSRGKGEKLFF. CDR3 nucleotides: TGTGCCAGCAGTTCGAGGGGGAAGGGTGAAAAACTGTTTTTT.

The chain uses TRBV6-1 and TRBJ2-7; no firm D call. CDR3 length: 11 amino acids. Germline lookup yields CDR1 MNHNS and CDR2 SASEGT. The germline V and J ends were trimmed by 4 bases and 3 bases, with 4 bases remaining between them. The CDR3 DNA is TGTGCCAGCAGTGTCCTCTACGAGCAGTACTTC. Translation: CASSVLYEQYF.

This clone was counted a single time. The chain recombines TRBV6-5 with TRBJ1-1; 7 nucleotides line up with TRBD1. Per germline, CDR1 MNHEY and CDR2 SVGAGI. This CDR3 has 12 amino acids. The J segment lost 6 bases and the V segment lost 5 bases, leaving 3 bases of the junction unmatched. CDR3 bases: TGTGCCAGCAGTAGACAGGGCTCTGAAGCTTTCTTT. Its translation: CASSRQGSEAFF.

The chain joins TRBV25-1 to TRBJ2-1; TRBD2 aligns across 7 bases. V lost 3 bases, J lost 5 bases, and 10 bases stayed unmatched. The germline V gene encodes CDR1 MGHDK and CDR2 SYGVNS. The CDR3 is made up of 16 amino acids. The CDR3 DNA reads TGTGCCAGCAGTGAGTTCAGCGGGACGGTTGACAATGAGCAGTTCTTC. Amino acids: CASSEFSGTVDNEQFF.